The 28 T cell receptor beta chains below come from one sample, sequenced in a study of T cells expressing NK-cell markers. Following a re-call of the 5' RACE reads, TCRdb has one entry per CDR3 protein and lacks DNA. This sample's clone table lists about 160,000 distinct CDR3 sequences. What was sequenced was blood T cells: a sorted CD56 or NKG2C T cell subset, CD4+ or CD8+ T cells, or bulk PBMC T cells (not recorded which). The source of these receptors is a woman between 18 and 70 years old in good health.

This rearrangement joins TRBV6-1 to TRBJ2-1; TCRdb reports TRBD1, a call that lacks DNA to check it against. The CDR3 has 15 amino acids. Germline V CDR1 and CDR2: MNHNS, SASEGT. CDR3 protein: CASSEGQGRSNEQFF.

The rearrangement joins TRBV28 to TRBJ2-7; TCRdb picks TRBD1, but there is no DNA to check that call. The CDR3 consists of 19 residues. Germline V lookup: CDR1 MDHEN, CDR2 SYDVKM. This CDR3 is CASSLSLKTTGRISYEQYF.

The chain recombines TRBV27 with TRBJ1-1; no DNA is available, so the TRBD1 call from TCRdb remains unchecked. Germline CDR1 and CDR2: MNHEY and SMNVEV (reference sequence). The CDR3 length is 13 residues. CDR3 amino acids: CASSFSGGAEAFF.

The chain uses TRBV15 and TRBJ2-1; TCRdb gives TRBD1 as the D gene, but with no DNA this cannot be confirmed. The germline V gene has CDR1 LNHNV and CDR2 YYDKDF (reference sequence). The CDR3 totals 15 residues. The CDR3 sequence is CATSRTGTTYNEQFF.

The chain joins TRBV20-1 to TRBJ1-1; TCRdb returns TRBD1, unconfirmable since there is no DNA. Germline V gene data show CDR1 as DFQATT and CDR2 as SNEGSKA (reference sequence). This CDR3 spans 14 amino acids. The CDR3: CSARTGRQFTEAFF.

The rearrangement uses TRBV6-6 and TRBJ2-7; the TCRdb call, TRBD1, lacks DNA for checking. CDR1 is MNHNY and CDR2 is SVGAGI in the germline V gene (reference sequence). The CDR3 extends over 13 amino acids. The CDR3 spells CASSGSGVGEQYF.

This sequence joins TRBV12-3 or TRBV12-4 and TRBJ2-5; the TCRdb D gene call, TRBD2, has no DNA to confirm it. The CDR3 spans 14 residues. CDR3: CASSLMGDGETQYF.

The chain carries TRBV7-2 and TRBJ2-3. This CDR3 spans 15 amino acids. Germline CDR1 reads SGHTA; CDR2 reads FQGNSA. CDR3 loop: CASRLAFGSTDTQYF.

The chain employs TRBV18 and TRBJ1-1; TCRdb lists TRBD1, though no DNA is available to test this call. Germline CDR1 KGHSH, CDR2 LQKENI. There are 13 residues in the CDR3. CDR3 loop: CASSDTTGTEAFF.

The J gene is TRBJ1-1, the V gene TRBV5-1; TCRdb's assignment of TRBD1 cannot be checked, as there is no DNA. This CDR3 spans 16 amino acids. The germline CDR1 and CDR2 sequences are SGHRS and YFSETQ. The CDR3 here is CASSLSFRELNTEAFF. Looking up the rest from reference TRBV5-1 and TRBJ1-1 gives the full variable domain: KAGVTQTPRYLIKTRGQQVTLSCSPISGHRSVSWYQQTPGQGLQFLFEYFSETQRNKGNFPGRFSGRQFSNSRSEMNVSTLELGDSALYLCASSLSFRELNTEAFFGQGTRLTVV.

The V gene is TRBV11-2, the J gene TRBJ2-3; TCRdb's D call of TRBD1 is untestable without DNA. The CDR3 sequence is 15 residues long. In germline, CDR1 is SGHAT, CDR2 FQNNGV. The CDR3 sequence: CASSLTGSPTDTQYF.

This rearrangement joins TRBV5-1 to TRBJ2-7; TCRdb selects TRBD1, and the lack of DNA leaves this call unchecked. The germline V gene encodes CDR1 SGHRS and CDR2 YFSETQ. There are 14 residues in the CDR3. CDR3 sequence: CASSPWDSSYEQYF.

This chain connects TRBV9 to TRBJ2-7; with no DNA, the TCRdb D assignment of TRBD1 cannot be verified. The germline V gene has CDR1 SGDLS and CDR2 YYNGEE. There are 14 residues in the CDR3. CDR3 in amino acids: CASSPGDREKEQYF.

The genes are TRBV4-2 and TRBJ2-1; the D call from TCRdb, TRBD2, cannot be confirmed without DNA. The CDR3 loop spans 16 amino acids. Germline V lookup: CDR1 LGHNA, CDR2 YNFKEQ. This chain's CDR3 is CASSHVAGALYNEQFF.

The chain recombines TRBV7-9 with TRBJ2-4. The V gene's germline CDR1 is SEHNR and CDR2 FQNEAQ (reference sequence). The CDR3 spans 14 residues. The CDR3 is CASSLRAEQNIQYF. The whole variable domain, remainder taken from reference TRBV7-9 and TRBJ2-4, is DTGVSQNPRHKITKRGQNVTFRCDPISEHNRLYWYRQTLGQGPEFLTYFQNEAQLEKSRLLSDRFSAERPKGSFSTLEIQRTEQGDSAMYLCASSLRAEQNIQYFGAGTRLSVL.

This chain joins TRBV25-1 and TRBJ2-4. This CDR3 region has 13 residues. Germline V gene data show CDR1 as MGHDK and CDR2 as SYGVNS. This CDR3 is CASSEGRENIQYF.

The chain employs TRBV7-7 and TRBJ2-2; the D call of TRBD1 rests on TCRdb alone, since no DNA is present to check it. CDR1 and CDR2 from the germline V gene are SSHAT and FNYEAQ (reference sequence). The CDR3 is made up of 15 amino acids. CDR3 region: CASSLGRGNTGELFF.

The genes are TRBV18 and TRBJ1-5. CDR1 KGHSH and CDR2 LQKENI come from the germline V gene. This CDR3 has 14 residues. CDR3: CASSRLDSNQPQHF.

The V gene is TRBV5-1, the J gene TRBJ2-4; TCRdb outputs TRBD1, but without DNA this stays unchecked. The CDR3 totals 16 residues. Germline lookup yields CDR1 SGHRS and CDR2 YFSETQ. This CDR3 is CASTPGPSGAKNIQYF.

The chain is built from TRBV12-3 or TRBV12-4 and TRBJ2-3; TCRdb returns TRBD1, unconfirmable since there is no DNA. There are 15 residues in the CDR3. This chain's CDR3 is CASSLWRGGAHTQYF.

The chain has TRBV7-9 and TRBJ1-1. The CDR3 has 14 amino acids. Germline values: CDR1 SEHNR, CDR2 FQNEAQ (reference sequence). Here the CDR3 reads CASSSQGGNTEAFF.

The rearrangement uses TRBV7-2 and TRBJ1-5; TCRdb selects TRBD1, and the lack of DNA leaves this call unchecked. The CDR3 runs 13 residues. The germline V gene encodes CDR1 SGHTA and CDR2 FQGNSA. CDR3 region: CASSSQVDQPQHF.

The genes are TRBV12-3 or TRBV12-4 and TRBJ2-5; without DNA, the TCRdb call of TRBD1 cannot be checked. This CDR3 region has 15 residues. CDR3 loop: CASSFQGALGETQYF.

The gene calls are TRBV5-1 and TRBJ2-5; TCRdb picks TRBD1, but there is no DNA to check that call. The CDR3 loop spans 14 amino acids. Germline V CDR1 and CDR2: SGHRS, YFSETQ. The CDR3 sequence: CASSLFMRGETQYF. The whole variable domain, remainder taken from reference TRBV5-1 and TRBJ2-5, is KAGVTQTPRYLIKTRGQQVTLSCSPISGHRSVSWYQQTPGQGLQFLFEYFSETQRNKGNFPGRFSGRQFSNSRSEMNVSTLELGDSALYLCASSLFMRGETQYFGPGTRLLVL.

This sequence joins TRBV9 and TRBJ2-6; TCRdb selects TRBD2, and the lack of DNA leaves this call unchecked. Germline CDR1 and CDR2: SGDLS and YYNGEE. The CDR3 is made up of 18 amino acids. The CDR3 here is CASSVGRGSSTGANVLTF.

This chain connects TRBV2 to TRBJ1-1. This CDR3 comprises 14 residues. Germline loops: CDR1 SNHLY, CDR2 FYNNEI. Here the CDR3 reads CASRINSLDTEAFF. Variable domain in full (rest from reference TRBV2 and TRBJ1-1): EPEVTQTPSHQVTQMGQEVILRCVPISNHLYFYWYRQILGQKVEFLVSFYNNEISEKSEIFDDQFSVERPDGSNFTLKIRSTKLEDSAMYFCASRINSLDTEAFFGQGTRLTVV.

This sequence joins TRBV4-1 and TRBJ1-2; there is no DNA to check the TCRdb D call of TRBD1. Germline V gene sequence: CDR1 MGHRA, CDR2 YSYEKL. The CDR3 sequence is 13 residues long. The CDR3 loop is CASRPGQSSGYTF.

The gene calls are TRBV14 and TRBJ1-1; the TCRdb call, TRBD1, lacks DNA for checking. Germline V gene sequence: CDR1 SGHDN, CDR2 FVKESK. The CDR3 covers 19 residues. The CDR3 here is CASSQEIPLQGTMNTEAFF. The variable domain in full, completed from reference TRBV14 and TRBJ1-1, reads EAGVTQFPSHSVIEKGQTVTLRCDPISGHDNLYWYRRVMGKEIKFLLHFVKESKQDESGMPNNRFLAERTGGTYSTLKVQPAELEDSGVYFCASSQEIPLQGTMNTEAFFGQGTRLTVV.